This T cell receptor beta chain stems from a study of cytomegalovirus exposure and HLA in healthy donors. PCR amplification relied on 60 Vbeta primers (plus 13 Jbeta primers). Data came from immunoSEQ multiplex PCR; TCRdb stores just in-frame clones and leaves some out. The sample table includes some 70,000 clones. CDR1 and CDR2 from the germline V gene are LGHNA and YSLEER. This CDR3 comprises 16 residues. Trimming left V 0 bases short and J 3 bases short, with 14 bases between. The gene calls are TRBV4-3 and TRBJ1-2, with no clear D. The clonotype comes from a female donor in good health and CMV-seropositive. Sequences were obtained from PBMCs. CDR3 nucleotide sequence: TGCGCCAGCAGCCAAGAGGTCTCGACACCACACTATGGCTACACCTTC. Its protein is CASSQEVSTPHYGYTF.